The clone carrying this TCR beta chain was seen a handful of times. TCRdb reprocessed the RT-PCR reads via MiXCR and lists one record per CDR3 protein. The top ten clones hold just over 3.5% of a sample with hundreds of thousands of distinct CDR3 sequences, 14% of them seen once. Trimming removed 5 bases from V and 8 bases from J; junction bases left unmatched: 17. From germline, CDR1 is DFQATT and CDR2 SNEGSKA (reference sequence). This CDR3 region has 17 residues. The sequenced sample was memory CD4+ T cells from blood. This chain connects TRBV20-1 to TRBJ2-1; 11 bases agree with TRBD2. This TCR derives from a female donor in good health, serving as a healthy control. CDR3 residues: CSAPRRLAGGERDEQFF. DNA of the CDR3: TGCAGTGCTCCCCGGCGGCTAGCGGGAGGCGAGAGGGATGAGCAGTTCTTC.